The present T cell receptor (beta chain) was sequenced within a study of CXCR3-negative and CXCR3-positive naive CD8 T cells. Naive CD8+ T cells showed a CD45RO-CCR7+CD27+CD95- phenotype. Points on this clonotype: Its target is not known.

The CDR3 has 13 residues. Each TRB cDNA library was prepared by 5' RACE (with UMI labels). TCRdb re-called the 5' RACE reads and catalogs CDR3 proteins one per entry, DNA excluded. The sample shows about 150,000 distinct CDR3 sequences, and 0.45% to 0.55% sits with its ten largest clones. Study-wide results and limits: A higher hydrophobicity marked the TRB CDR3s of CXCR3-positive naive cells versus CXCR3-negative naive cells. Memory CD8+ T cell repertoires were far less diverse than both naive subsets.

The sample comprised naive CXCR3+ CD8+ T cells from blood. The subset was: CD45RO-CCR7+CD27+CD95- naive CD8+ T cells expressing CXCR3 (TNR3+). V is TRBV12-3 or TRBV12-4 and J is TRBJ2-7; TCRdb selects TRBD1, and the lack of DNA leaves this call unchecked. This TCR came from a human donor in good health. Some clones in this sample may be carry-over from other donors' samples. The CDR3 region is CASSSKGQDEQYF.